This T cell receptor beta chain was found in a study of memory CD4+ T cells and cytomegalovirus serostatus. For this clone: Its antigen is as yet unknown.

The sort gate was single viable CD3+CD4+CD8-CD45RO+ cells for memory CD4+ T cells. Total CD4+ T cells were enriched by CD4 positive selection. Original processing notes: After removing out-of-frame reads, over 2 million distinct TCRbeta sequences remained. TCRdb's table, derived via immunoSEQ multiplex PCR, lists solely in-frame clones and lacks some. That table gives V, J and clone size, and the DNA gave D and trimming. Of under 50,000 clones listed, 79% were seen once; the top ten hold less than 6%. This CDR3 contains 16 residues. CDR1 is LGHNA and CDR2 is YNFKEQ in the germline V gene. J was trimmed by 0 bases and V by 4 bases; bases with no gene match: 7. Whole-study findings and limits: Of under 200 reported CMV TCRbeta sequences, around 62 were found in memory CD4+ repertoires.

V gene TRBV4-2 combines with J gene TRBJ1-1; 8 nucleotides line up with TRBD1. Material: memory CD4+ T cells from blood. This clonotype was sampled from an adult in good health and CMV-seropositive. The CDR3 here is CASSRQGQAMNTEAFF. CDR3 nucleotide sequence: TGTGCCAGCAGCCGTCAGGGACAGGCCATGAACACTGAAGCTTTCTTT.